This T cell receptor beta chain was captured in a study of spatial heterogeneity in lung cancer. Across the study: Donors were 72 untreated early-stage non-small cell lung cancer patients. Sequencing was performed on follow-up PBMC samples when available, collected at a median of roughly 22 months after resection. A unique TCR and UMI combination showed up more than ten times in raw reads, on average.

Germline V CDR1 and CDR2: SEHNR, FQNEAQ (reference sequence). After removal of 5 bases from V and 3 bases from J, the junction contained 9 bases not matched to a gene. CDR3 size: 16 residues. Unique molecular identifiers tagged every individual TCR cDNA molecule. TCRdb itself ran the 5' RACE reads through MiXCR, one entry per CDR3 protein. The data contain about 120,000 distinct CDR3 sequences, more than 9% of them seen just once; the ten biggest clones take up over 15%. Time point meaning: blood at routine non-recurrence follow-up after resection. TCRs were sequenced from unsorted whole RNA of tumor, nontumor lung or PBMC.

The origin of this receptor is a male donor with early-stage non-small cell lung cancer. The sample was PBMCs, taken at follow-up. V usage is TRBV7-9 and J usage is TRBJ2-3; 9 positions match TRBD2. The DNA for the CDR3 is TGTGCCAGCAGCCTCCTCGTAGCGGGGGTAACAGATACGCAGTATTTT. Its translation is CASSLLVAGVTDTQYF.